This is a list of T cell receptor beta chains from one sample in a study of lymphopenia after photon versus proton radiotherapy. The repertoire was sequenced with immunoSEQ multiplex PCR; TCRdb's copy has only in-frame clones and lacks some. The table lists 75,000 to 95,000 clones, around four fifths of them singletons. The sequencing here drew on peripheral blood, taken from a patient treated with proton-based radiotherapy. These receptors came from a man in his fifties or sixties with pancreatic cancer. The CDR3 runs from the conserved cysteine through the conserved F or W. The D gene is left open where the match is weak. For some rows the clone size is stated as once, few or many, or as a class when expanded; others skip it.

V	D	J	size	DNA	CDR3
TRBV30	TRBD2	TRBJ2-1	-	TGTGCCTGGAGGGGAGGGAGCTCCTACAATGAGCAGTTCTTC	CAWRGGSSYNEQFF
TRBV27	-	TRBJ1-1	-	TGTGCCAGCAGCTTACAGGGTGCCACTGAAGCTTTCTTT	CASSLQGATEAFF
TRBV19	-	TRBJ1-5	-	TGTGCCAGTCGAACCCAGGGTAATAGCAATCAGCCCCAGCATTTT	CASRTQGNSNQPQHF
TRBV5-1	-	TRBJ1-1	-	TGCGCCAGCAGCTGGGGTAGGCTCCTGAACACTGAAGCTTTCTTT	CASSWGRLLNTEAFF
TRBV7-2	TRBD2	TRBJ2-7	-	TGTGCCAGCAGCACCACTAGCGGGTATGTCTACGAGCAGTACTTC	CASSTTSGYVYEQYF
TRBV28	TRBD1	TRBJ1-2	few	TGTGCCAGCACCTCCTCCGGGACAGGGGGGTCGGGCTACACCTTC	CASTSSGTGGSGYTF
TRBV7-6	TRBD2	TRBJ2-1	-	TGTGCCAGCAGCTTAGAGGCGACTAGCTCGGGGAATGAGCAGTTCTTC	CASSLEATSSGNEQFF
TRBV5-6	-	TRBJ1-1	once	TGTGCCAGCAGCCCCGGGGCCACTGAAGCTTTCTTT	CASSPGATEAFF
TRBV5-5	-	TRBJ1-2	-	TGTGCCAGCAGCCGGGGCGGGGTAGCTGGCTACACCTTC	CASSRGGVAGYTF
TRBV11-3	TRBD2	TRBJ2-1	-	TGTGCCAGCAGCTTAGCGCTAGCGGGAGAAGGTGAGCAGTTCTTC	CASSLALAGEGEQFF